The 17 T cell receptor beta chains given below trace back to one sample, sequenced in a study of cytomegalovirus exposure and HLA in healthy donors. Both 60 Vbeta primers and 13 Jbeta primers went into the PCR. TCRdb's table, derived via immunoSEQ multiplex PCR, lists solely in-frame clones and lacks some. The table shows 75,000 to 100,000 clones, with around 77% occurring only once. The sequenced material came from PBMCs. Receptors were obtained from a man in his forties in good health and CMV-seronegative.

This clone was detected only a few times. The V call is TRBV5-8, the J call TRBJ1-3, with D maybe TRBD1 (5 bases). Germline loops: CDR1 SGHTS, CDR2 YDEGEE. This CDR3 has 14 amino acids. Trimming pared 1 base from V and 4 bases from J, leaving 9 bases between. The CDR3, as DNA: TGTGCCAGCAGCTTGCTCGCAGGGGGAAACACCATATATTTT. It translates to CASSLLAGGNTIYF.

The chain has TRBV5-1 and TRBJ2-1; TRBD2 matches 12 bases. Germline values: CDR1 SGHRS, CDR2 YFSETQ. CDR3 length: 16 amino acids. Trimming removed 1 base from V and 5 bases from J; junction bases left unmatched: 4. CDR3 in amino acids: CASSLTTSGGNNEQFF. The CDR3 bases are TGCGCCAGCAGCTTGACGACTAGCGGGGGTAACAATGAGCAGTTCTTC.

V gene TRBV6-4 combines with J gene TRBJ1-1; 10 bases align to TRBD1. The CDR3 spans 16 residues. After removal of 0 bases from V and 3 bases from J, the junction contained 4 bases not matched to a gene. Germline V gene lookup returns CDR1 MRHNA and CDR2 SNTAGT. CDR3 DNA: TGTGCCAGCAGTGACTCTTATGGACAGGGGGACACTGAAGCTTTCTTT. Residues: CASSDSYGQGDTEAFF.

The V and J genes are TRBV5-6 and TRBJ1-1, with D hard to call. The CDR3 is 12 residues long. Germline V CDR1 and CDR2: SGHDT, YYEEEE. Trimming stripped 4 bases from V and 7 bases from J, with 11 bases between. CDR3 coding DNA: TGTGCCAGCAGCCGGTTCGGGAGTGAAGCTTTCTTT. This gives the protein CASSRFGSEAFF.

The genes are TRBV19 and TRBJ2-6; 8 nucleotides align to TRBD2. The germline V gene encodes CDR1 LNHDA and CDR2 SQIVND (reference sequence). Losses at the gene ends were 5 bases for V and 2 bases for J; bases not matched to a gene: 2. The CDR3 is 15 amino acids. The CDR3 DNA is TGTGCCAGTAGTCCGGGAGGGACTGGGGCCAACGTCCTGACTTTC. Amino acids: CASSPGGTGANVLTF.

This clone has just one count. The CDR3 here is CASSSRTGTNTGELFF. The CDR3 coding sequence is TGCGCCAGCAGCTCTCGGACAGGGACGAACACCGGGGAGCTGTTTTTT. The genes are TRBV5-1 and TRBJ2-2; 8 bases align to TRBD1. J lost 0 bases, V lost 3 bases, and 4 bases had no gene match. The V gene's germline CDR1 is SGHRS and CDR2 YFSETQ. The CDR3 has 16 residues.

J is TRBJ2-7 and V is TRBV7-6; 9 bases match TRBD1. This CDR3 spans 15 amino acids. V was clipped by 6 bases and J by 6 bases; unmatched bases: 12. From germline, CDR1 is SGHVS and CDR2 FNYEAQ. CDR3 bases: TGTGCCAGCAGATTGCCCGGGACAGGGTTTGGCGAGCAGTACTTC. Its translation is CASRLPGTGFGEQYF.

V and J are TRBV6-5 and TRBJ1-1; TRBD1 matches 7 bases. The V gene's germline CDR1 is MNHEY and CDR2 SVGAGI. Trimming cost V 0 bases and J 4 bases; bases outside gene matches: 5. The CDR3 sequence is 15 residues long. DNA of the CDR3: TGTGCCAGCAGTTACTCCCCACAGGGGCGCACTGAAGCTTTCTTT. The encoded protein is CASSYSPQGRTEAFF.

The chain couples TRBV4-2 to TRBJ2-7, with 8 nucleotides matching TRBD1. This CDR3 contains 14 residues. V was clipped by 3 bases and J by 2 bases; unmatched bases: 3. Germline V gene data show CDR1 as LGHNA and CDR2 as YNFKEQ. The CDR3 bases are TGTGCCAGCAGCCAGGGACAGGCAACCTACGAGCAGTACTTC. Its translation: CASSQGQATYEQYF.

The V call is TRBV5-1, the J call TRBJ2-7; TRBD2 aligns across 9 bases. The V and J ends lost 0 bases and 1 base, in that order; junction bases with no gene match: 2. Looked up from germline, CDR1 is SGHRS and CDR2 is YFSETQ. The length of the CDR3 is 15 residues. The CDR3 loop reads CASSLERGASYEQYF. The CDR3 DNA reads as TGCGCCAGCAGCTTGGAGCGGGGGGCTTCCTACGAGCAGTACTTC.

The chain carries TRBV9 and TRBJ1-1; D remains ambiguous. This CDR3 contains 12 residues. Trimming took off 3 bases at V and 9 bases at J, with 12 bases between the two ends. The germline CDR1 and CDR2 sequences are SGDLS and YYNGEE. The CDR3 loop is CASSGDSGKAFF. CDR3 in DNA: TGTGCCAGCAGCGGAGACTCGGGGAAAGCTTTCTTT.

This clone was recorded only once. In nucleotides, the CDR3 is TGTGCCAGCAGTTTAGGGTGGGGCAGCCACTACGAGCAGTACTTC. Protein sequence: CASSLGWGSHYEQYF. This chain uses TRBV27 with TRBJ2-7, with D perhaps TRBD1 (5 bases). The CDR3 loop spans 15 amino acids. V lost 2 bases, J lost 3 bases, and 14 bases lay in between. The germline gives CDR1 MNHEY, CDR2 SMNVEV (reference sequence).

The CDR3 spells CASSPRTSGVPSNEQYF. The CDR3 DNA follows: TGTGCCAGCTCACCAAGGACTAGCGGGGTGCCTTCCAACGAGCAGTACTTC. The V gene is TRBV18, the J gene TRBJ2-7; 12 nucleotides match TRBD2. Germline values: CDR1 KGHSH, CDR2 LQKENI. This CDR3 comprises 17 residues. With 2 bases clipped from V and 5 bases from J, the junction kept 10 bases outside the gene matches.

As regards this clone: Other DNA sequences from this sample encode an identical CDR3 as well. V is TRBV5-1 and J is TRBJ1-1, with a weak D call TRBD1 (5 bases). This CDR3 has 15 residues. V was clipped by 0 bases and J by 0 bases, with 9 bases between them. The germline CDR1 and CDR2 sequences are SGHRS and YFSETQ. CDR3 nucleotide sequence: TGCGCCAGCAGCTTGGCCCAGGGTATGAACACTGAAGCTTTCTTT. Translating it yields CASSLAQGMNTEAFF.

This chain links TRBV28 with TRBJ2-5; 8 nucleotides agree with TRBD1. Germline V gene data show CDR1 as MDHEN and CDR2 as SYDVKM. This CDR3 is built from 15 residues. Unmatched junction bases numbered 8, after V lost 3 bases and J lost 5 bases. CDR3 in amino acids: CASSLSQGARETQYF. The CDR3 DNA sequence: TGTGCCAGCAGTTTGAGTCAGGGGGCGAGGGAGACCCAGTACTTC.

The rearrangement joins TRBV5-4 to TRBJ2-1; D is possibly TRBD2 (5 bases). This CDR3 is 14 amino acids long. CDR1 SGHNT and CDR2 YYREEE come from the germline V gene (reference sequence). The V end was cut by 0 bases, the J end by 5 bases, with 9 bases between. CDR3 coding DNA: TGTGCCAGCAGCTTGGTCCAGCGGAACAATGAGCAGTTCTTC. Encoded protein: CASSLVQRNNEQFF.

In its sample, this clone was seen a few times. The rearrangement joins TRBV19 to TRBJ1-2; the D gene is possibly TRBD1 (5 bases). Deletions cut 2 bases from V and 4 bases from J, with 11 bases between. The CDR3 extends over 14 amino acids. Germline V gene lookup returns CDR1 LNHDA and CDR2 SQIVND (reference sequence). CDR3 loop: CASSISPGGYGYTF. CDR3 in DNA: TGTGCCAGTAGTATATCCCCCGGGGGCTATGGCTACACCTTC.